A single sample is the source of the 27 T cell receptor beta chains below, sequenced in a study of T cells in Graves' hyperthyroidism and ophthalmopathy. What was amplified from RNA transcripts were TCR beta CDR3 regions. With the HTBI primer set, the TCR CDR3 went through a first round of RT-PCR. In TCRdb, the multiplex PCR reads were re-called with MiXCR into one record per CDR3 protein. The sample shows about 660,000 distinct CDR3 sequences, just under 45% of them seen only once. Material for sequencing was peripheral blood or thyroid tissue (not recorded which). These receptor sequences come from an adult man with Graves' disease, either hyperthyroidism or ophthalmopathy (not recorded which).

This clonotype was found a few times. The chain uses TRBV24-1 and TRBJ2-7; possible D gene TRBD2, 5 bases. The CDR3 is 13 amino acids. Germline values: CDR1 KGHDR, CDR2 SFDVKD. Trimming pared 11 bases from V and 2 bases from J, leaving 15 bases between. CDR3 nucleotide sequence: TGTGCCAGTGCCCCGCGGGTGACCTACGAGCAGTACTTC. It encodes CASAPRVTYEQYF.

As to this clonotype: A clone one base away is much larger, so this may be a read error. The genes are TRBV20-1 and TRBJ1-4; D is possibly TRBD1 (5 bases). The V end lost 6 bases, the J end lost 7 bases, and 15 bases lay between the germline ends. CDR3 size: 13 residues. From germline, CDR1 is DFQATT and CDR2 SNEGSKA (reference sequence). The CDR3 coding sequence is TGCAGTGCCCCGGACACGCCAGGTGAAAAACTGTTTTTT. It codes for CSAPDTPGEKLFF.

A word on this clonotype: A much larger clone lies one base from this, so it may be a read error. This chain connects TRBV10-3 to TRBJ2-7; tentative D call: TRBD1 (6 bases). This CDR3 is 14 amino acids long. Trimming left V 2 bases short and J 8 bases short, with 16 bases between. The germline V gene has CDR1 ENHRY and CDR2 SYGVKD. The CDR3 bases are TGTGCCATCAGTGAGGGACAGATTTCCCACAAGCAGTACTTC. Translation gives CAISEGQISHKQYF.

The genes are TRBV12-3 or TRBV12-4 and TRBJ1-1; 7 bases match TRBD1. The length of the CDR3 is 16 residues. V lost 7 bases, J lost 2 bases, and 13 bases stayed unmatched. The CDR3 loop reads CASTPTGTAINTEAFF. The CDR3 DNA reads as TGTGCCAGCACTCCGACTGGGACAGCGATAAACACTGAAGCTTTCTTT.

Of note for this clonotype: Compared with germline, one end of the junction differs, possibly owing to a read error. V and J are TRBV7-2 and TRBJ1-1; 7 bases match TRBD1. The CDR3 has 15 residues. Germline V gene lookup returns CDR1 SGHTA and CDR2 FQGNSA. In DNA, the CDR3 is TGTGCCAGCAGCGATAGGGACAGTTTGAAGACTGAAGCTTTCTTT. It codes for CASSDRDSLKTEAFF. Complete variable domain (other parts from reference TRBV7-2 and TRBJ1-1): GAGVSQSPSNKVTEKGKDVELRCDPISGHTALYWYRQSLGQGLEFLIYFQGNSAPDKSGLPSDRFSAERTGGSVSTLTIQRTQQEDSAVYLCASSDRDSLKTEAFFGQGTRLTVV.

CDR3 sequence reads: CATRQGATSNQPQHF. The CDR3 DNA sequence: TGTGCCACGCGACAGGGGGCGACGAGCAATCAGCCCCAGCATTTT. The rearrangement joins TRBV6-6 to TRBJ1-5; the match to TRBD1 covers 10 bases. After removal of 10 bases from V and 1 base from J, the junction contained 7 bases not matched to a gene. CDR3 size: 15 residues. The V gene's germline CDR1 is MNHNY and CDR2 SVGAGI (reference sequence).

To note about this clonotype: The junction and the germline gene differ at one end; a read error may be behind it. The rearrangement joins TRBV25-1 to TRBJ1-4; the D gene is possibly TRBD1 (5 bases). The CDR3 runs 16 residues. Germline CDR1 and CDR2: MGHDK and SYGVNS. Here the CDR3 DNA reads TGCGCCAGCAGCCAATCCGGGACTAGGGCTAGTGAAAAACTGTTTTTT. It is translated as CASSQSGTRASEKLFF.

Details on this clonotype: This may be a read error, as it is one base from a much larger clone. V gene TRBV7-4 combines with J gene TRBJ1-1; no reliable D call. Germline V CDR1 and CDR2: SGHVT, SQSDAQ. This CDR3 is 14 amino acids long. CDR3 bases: TGTGCCATCAGTTTAGTATGGCCTACCACTGAAGCTCTCTTT. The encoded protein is CAISLVWPTTEALF.

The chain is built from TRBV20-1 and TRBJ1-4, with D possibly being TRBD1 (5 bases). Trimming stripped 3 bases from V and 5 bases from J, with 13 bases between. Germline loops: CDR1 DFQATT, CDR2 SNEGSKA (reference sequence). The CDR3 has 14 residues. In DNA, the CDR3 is TGCAGTGCTAGGTCGGGACTGTTGAATGAAAAACTGTTTTTT. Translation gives CSARSGLLNEKLFF.

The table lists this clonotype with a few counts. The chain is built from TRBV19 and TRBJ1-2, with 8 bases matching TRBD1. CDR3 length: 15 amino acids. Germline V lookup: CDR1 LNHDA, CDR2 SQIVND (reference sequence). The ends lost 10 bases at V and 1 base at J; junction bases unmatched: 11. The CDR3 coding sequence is TGTGCCACGAAGGGACAGGAATCGATTAACTATGGCTACACCTTC. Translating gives CATKGQESINYGYTF.

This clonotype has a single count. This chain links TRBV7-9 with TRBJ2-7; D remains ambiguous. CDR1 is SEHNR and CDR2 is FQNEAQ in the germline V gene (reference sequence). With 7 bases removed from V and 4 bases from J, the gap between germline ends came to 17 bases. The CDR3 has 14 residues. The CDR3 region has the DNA TGTGCCAGCACCGTGTATGATCGCCCATACGAGCAGTACTTC. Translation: CASTVYDRPYEQYF.

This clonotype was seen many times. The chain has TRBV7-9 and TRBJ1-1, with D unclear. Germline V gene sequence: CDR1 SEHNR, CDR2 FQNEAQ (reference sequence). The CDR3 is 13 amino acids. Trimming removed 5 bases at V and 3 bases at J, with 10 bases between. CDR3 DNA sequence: TGTGCCAGCAGCCCCAGGCAATACACTGAAGCTTTCTTT. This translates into CASSPRQYTEAFF.

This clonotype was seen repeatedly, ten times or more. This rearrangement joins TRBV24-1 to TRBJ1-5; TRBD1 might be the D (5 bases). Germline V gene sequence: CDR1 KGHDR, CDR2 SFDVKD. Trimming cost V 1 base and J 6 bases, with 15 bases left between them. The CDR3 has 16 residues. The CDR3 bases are TGTGCCACCAGTGATTTTTCTTGGCAGGGCCCTCAGCCCCAGCATTTT. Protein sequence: CATSDFSWQGPQPQHF.

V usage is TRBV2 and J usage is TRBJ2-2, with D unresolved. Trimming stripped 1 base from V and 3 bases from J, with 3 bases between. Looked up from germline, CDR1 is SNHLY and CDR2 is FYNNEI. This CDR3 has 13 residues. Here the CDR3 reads CASSEVYTGELFF. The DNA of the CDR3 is TGTGCCAGCAGTGAAGTGTACACCGGGGAGCTGTTTTTT.

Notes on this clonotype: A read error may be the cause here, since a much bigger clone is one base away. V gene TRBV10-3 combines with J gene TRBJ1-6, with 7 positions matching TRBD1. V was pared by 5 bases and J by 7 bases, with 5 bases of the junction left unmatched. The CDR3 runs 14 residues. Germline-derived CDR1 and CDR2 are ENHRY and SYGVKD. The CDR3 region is CAISITGANSPLHF. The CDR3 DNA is TGTGCCATCAGTATCACAGGGGCCAATTCACCCCTCCACTTT.

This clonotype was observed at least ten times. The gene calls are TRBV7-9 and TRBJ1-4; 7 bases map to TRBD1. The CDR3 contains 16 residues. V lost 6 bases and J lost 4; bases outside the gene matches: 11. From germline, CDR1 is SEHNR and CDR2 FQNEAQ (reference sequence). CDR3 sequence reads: CASSSRQGYGNEKLFF. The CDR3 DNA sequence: TGTGCCAGCAGTTCCAGACAGGGTTATGGTAATGAAAAACTGTTTTTT. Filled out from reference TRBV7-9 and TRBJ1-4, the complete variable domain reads DTGVSQNPRHKITKRGQNVTFRCDPISEHNRLYWYRQTLGQGPEFLTYFQNEAQLEKSRLLSDRFSAERPKGSFSTLEIQRTEQGDSAMYLCASSSRQGYGNEKLFFGSGTQLSVL.

CDR3 in DNA: TGCAGCGTTGAACCCCCCGGGACAGGGGGAGAGACCCAGTACTTC. Translating it yields CSVEPPGTGGETQYF. The rearrangement uses TRBV29-1 and TRBJ2-5; 11 bases agree with TRBD1. V trimming: 2 bases; J trimming: 4 bases; junction bases outside the gene matches: 6. The CDR3 runs 15 residues. Germline V lookup: CDR1 SQVTM, CDR2 ANQGSEA.

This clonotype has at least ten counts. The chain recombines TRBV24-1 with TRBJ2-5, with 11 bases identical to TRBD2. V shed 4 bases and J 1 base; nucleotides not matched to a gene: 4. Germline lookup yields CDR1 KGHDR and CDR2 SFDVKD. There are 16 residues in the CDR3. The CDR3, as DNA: TGTGCCACCAGTGACCGACTAGCGGGAACCCAAGAGACCCAGTACTTC. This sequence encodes CATSDRLAGTQETQYF.

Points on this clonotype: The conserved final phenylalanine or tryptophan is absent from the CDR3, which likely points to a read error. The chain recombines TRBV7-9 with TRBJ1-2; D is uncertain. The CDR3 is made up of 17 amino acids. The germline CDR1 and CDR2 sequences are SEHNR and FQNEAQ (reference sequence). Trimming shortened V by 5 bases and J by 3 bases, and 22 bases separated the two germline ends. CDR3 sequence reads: CASSQAGLRGLHYGYTL. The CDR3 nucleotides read TGTGCCAGCAGCCAAGCCGGTTTGCGAGGGCTACACTATGGCTACACCCTC.

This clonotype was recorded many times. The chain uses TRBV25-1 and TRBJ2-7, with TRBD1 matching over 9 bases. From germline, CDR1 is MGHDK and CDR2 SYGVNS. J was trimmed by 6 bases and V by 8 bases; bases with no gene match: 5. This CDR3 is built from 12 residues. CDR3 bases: TGTGCCAGCGGGGGACAGGGCCCCGAGCAGTACTTC. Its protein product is CASGGQGPEQYF.

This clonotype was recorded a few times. The CDR3 region is CASSYVIGQETQYF. The CDR3 DNA follows: TGTGCCAGCAGTTACGTTATAGGTCAAGAGACCCAGTACTTC. The V gene is TRBV6-5, the J gene TRBJ2-5; D not resolved. CDR3 length: 14 amino acids. The V end lost 2 bases, the J end lost 2 bases, and 9 bases lay between the germline ends. Germline V gene lookup returns CDR1 MNHEY and CDR2 SVGAGI.

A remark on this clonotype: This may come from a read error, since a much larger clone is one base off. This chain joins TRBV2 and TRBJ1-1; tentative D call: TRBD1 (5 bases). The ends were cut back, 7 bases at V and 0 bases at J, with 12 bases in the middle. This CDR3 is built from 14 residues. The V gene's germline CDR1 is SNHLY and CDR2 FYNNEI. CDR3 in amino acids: CASIPGLMNTEAFF. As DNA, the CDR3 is TGTGCCAGCATCCCGGGACTCATGAACACTGAAGCTTTCTTT.

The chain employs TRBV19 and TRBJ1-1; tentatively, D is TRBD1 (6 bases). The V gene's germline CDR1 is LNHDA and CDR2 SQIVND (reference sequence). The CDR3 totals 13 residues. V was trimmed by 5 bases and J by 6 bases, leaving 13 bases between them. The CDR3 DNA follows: TGTGCCAGTAGTCATTTAGGGGGGTCTGAAGCTTTCTTT. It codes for CASSHLGGSEAFF.

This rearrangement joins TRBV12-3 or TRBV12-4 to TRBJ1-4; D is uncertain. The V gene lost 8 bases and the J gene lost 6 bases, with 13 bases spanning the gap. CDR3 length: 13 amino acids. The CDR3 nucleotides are TGTGCCAGCTCAGACCAGATGGATGAAAAACTGTTTTTT. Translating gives CASSDQMDEKLFF.

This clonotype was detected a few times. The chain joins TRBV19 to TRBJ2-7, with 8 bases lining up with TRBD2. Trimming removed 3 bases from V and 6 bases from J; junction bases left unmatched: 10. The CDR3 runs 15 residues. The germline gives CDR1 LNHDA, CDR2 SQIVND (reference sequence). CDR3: CASSIQLAVLGEQYF. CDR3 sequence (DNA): TGTGCCAGTAGTATCCAACTAGCGGTCCTCGGCGAGCAGTACTTC.

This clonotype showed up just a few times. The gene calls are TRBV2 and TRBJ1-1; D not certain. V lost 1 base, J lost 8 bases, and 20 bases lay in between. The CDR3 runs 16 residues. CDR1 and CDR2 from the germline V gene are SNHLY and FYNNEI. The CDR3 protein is CASSEVYDMPETEAFF. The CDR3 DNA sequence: TGTGCCAGCAGTGAAGTTTATGACATGCCAGAGACGGAAGCTTTCTTT. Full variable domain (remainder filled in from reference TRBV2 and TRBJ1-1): EPEVTQTPSHQVTQMGQEVILRCVPISNHLYFYWYRQILGQKVEFLVSFYNNEISEKSEIFDDQFSVERPDGSNFTLKIRSTKLEDSAMYFCASSEVYDMPETEAFFGQGTRLTVV.

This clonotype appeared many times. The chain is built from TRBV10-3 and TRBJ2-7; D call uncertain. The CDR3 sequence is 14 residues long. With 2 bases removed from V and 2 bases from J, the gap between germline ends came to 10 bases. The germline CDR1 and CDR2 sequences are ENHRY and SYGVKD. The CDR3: CAISEVQETYEQYF. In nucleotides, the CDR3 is TGTGCCATCAGTGAGGTCCAGGAAACCTACGAGCAGTACTTC.